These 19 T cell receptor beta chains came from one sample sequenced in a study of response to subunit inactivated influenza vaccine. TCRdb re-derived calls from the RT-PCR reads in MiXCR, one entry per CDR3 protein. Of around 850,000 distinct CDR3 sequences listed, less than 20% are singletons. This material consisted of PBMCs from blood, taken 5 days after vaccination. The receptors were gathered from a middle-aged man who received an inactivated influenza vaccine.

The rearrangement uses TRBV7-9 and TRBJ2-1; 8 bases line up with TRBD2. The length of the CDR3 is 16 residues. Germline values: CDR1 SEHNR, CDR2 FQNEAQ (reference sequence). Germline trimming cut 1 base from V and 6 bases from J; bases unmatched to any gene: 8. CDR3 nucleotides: TGTGCCAGCAGCTTAGATCTGGCTAGCGGGTTCAATGAGCAGTTCTTC. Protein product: CASSLDLASGFNEQFF.

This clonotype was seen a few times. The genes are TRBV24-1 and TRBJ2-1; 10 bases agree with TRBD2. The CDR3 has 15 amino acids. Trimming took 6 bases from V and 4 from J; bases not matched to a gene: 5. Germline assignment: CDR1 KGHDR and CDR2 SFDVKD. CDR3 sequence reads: CATSTGTSDYNEQFF. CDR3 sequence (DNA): TGTGCCACCAGTACCGGGACTAGCGATTACAATGAGCAGTTCTTC.

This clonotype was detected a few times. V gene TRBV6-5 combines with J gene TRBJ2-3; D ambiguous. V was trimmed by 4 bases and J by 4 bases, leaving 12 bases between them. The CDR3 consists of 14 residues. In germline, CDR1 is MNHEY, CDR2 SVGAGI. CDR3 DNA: TGTGCCAGCAGTTGGAATGGTCGTGCAGATACGCAGTATTTT. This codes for CASSWNGRADTQYF.

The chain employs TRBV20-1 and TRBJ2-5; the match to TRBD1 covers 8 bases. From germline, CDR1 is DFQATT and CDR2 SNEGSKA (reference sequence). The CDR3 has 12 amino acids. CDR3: CRAQGAGETQYF. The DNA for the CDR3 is TGCAGAGCGCAGGGGGCAGGGGAGACCCAGTACTTC.

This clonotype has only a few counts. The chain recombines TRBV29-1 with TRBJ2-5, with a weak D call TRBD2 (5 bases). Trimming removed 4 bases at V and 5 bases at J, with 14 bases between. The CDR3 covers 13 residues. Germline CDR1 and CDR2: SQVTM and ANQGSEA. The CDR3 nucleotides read TGCAGCGTTGGATCGGGATCGGCGGAGACCCAGTACTTC. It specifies CSVGSGSAETQYF. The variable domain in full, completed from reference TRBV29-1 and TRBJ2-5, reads SAVISQKPSRDICQRGTSLTIQCQVDSQVTMMFWYRQQPGQSLTLIATANQGSEATYESGFVIDKFPISRPNLTFSTLTVSNMSPEDSSIYLCSVGSGSAETQYFGPGTRLLVL.

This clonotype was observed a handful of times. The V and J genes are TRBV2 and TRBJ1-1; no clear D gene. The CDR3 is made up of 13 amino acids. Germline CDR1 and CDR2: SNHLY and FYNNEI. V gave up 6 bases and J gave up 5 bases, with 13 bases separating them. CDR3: CASRQVLSTEAFF. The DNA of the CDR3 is TGTGCCAGCAGACAAGTCCTTTCTACTGAAGCTTTCTTT.

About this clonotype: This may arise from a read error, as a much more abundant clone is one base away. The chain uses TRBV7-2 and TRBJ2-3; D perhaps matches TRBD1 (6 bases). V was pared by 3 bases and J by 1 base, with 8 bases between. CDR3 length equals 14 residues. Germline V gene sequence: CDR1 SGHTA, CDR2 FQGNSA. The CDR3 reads CASSLGHRTDTQYF. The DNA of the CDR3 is TGTGCCAGCAGCTTGGGACACCGCACAGATACGCAGTATTTT. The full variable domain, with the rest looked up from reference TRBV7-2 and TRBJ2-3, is GAGVSQSPSNKVTEKGKDVELRCDPISGHTALYWYRQSLGQGLEFLIYFQGNSAPDKSGLPSDRFSAERTGGSVSTLTIQRTQQEDSAVYLCASSLGHRTDTQYFGPGTRLTVL.

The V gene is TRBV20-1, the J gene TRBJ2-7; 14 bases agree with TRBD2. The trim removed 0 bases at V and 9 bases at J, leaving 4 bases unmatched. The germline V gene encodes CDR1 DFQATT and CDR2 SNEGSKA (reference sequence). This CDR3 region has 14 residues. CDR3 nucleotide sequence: TGCAGTGCTAGAGACTCGGGGACTAGCGGGAGGCAGTACTTC. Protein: CSARDSGTSGRQYF.

The CDR3 loop is CASSLGGGDGNTIYF. CDR3 sequence (DNA): TGCGCCAGCAGCTTGGGCGGAGGGGACGGAAACACCATATATTTT. The chain combines TRBV5-1 with TRBJ1-3; perhaps TRBD1 as D (5 bases). The CDR3 has 15 residues. Trimming shortened V by 0 bases and J by 4 bases, and 11 bases separated the two germline ends. The germline gives CDR1 SGHRS, CDR2 YFSETQ.

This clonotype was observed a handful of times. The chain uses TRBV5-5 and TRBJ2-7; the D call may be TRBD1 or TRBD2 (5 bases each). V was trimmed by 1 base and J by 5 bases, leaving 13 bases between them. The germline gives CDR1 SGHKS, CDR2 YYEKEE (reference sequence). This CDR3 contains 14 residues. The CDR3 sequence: CASSLPRGGNEQYF. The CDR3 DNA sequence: TGTGCCAGCAGCTTGCCCCGTGGGGGAAACGAGCAGTACTTC.

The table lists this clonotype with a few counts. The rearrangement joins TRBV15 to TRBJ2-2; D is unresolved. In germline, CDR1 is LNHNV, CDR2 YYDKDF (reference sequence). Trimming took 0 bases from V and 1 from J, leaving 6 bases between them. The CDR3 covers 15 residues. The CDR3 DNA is TGTGCCACCAGCAGAGACTTACAGAACACCGGGGAGCTGTTTTTT. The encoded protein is CATSRDLQNTGELFF.

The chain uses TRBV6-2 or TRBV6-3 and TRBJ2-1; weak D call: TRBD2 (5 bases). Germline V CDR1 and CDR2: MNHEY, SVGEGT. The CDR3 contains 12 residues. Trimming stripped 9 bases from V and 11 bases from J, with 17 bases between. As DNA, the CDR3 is TGTGCCAGTGCGCCGACTCCCGGGAAGCAGTTCTTC. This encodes CASAPTPGKQFF.

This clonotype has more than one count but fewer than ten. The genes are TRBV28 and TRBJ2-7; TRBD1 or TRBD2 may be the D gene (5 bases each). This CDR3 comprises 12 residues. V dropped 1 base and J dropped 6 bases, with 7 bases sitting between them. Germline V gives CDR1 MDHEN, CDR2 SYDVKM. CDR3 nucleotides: TGTGCCAGCAGTTTATTGAGGGGCGAGCAGTACTTC. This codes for CASSLLRGEQYF.

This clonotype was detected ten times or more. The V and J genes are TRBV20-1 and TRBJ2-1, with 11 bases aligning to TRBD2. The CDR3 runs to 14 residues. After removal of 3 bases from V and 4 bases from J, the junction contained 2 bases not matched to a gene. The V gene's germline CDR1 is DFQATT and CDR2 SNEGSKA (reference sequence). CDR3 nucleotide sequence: TGCAGTGCTAGCCGACTAGCGGGGTACAATGAGCAGTTCTTC. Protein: CSASRLAGYNEQFF.

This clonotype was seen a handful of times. The CDR3 nucleotides are TGTGCCAGCAGCCGAGGTCAGATTAGCACAGATACGCAGTATTTT. It encodes CASSRGQISTDTQYF. J is TRBJ2-3 and V is TRBV11-2; D gene unclear. V was pared by 5 bases and J by 0 bases, with 12 bases between. The CDR3 spans 15 residues. The germline CDR1 and CDR2 sequences are SGHAT and FQNNGV.

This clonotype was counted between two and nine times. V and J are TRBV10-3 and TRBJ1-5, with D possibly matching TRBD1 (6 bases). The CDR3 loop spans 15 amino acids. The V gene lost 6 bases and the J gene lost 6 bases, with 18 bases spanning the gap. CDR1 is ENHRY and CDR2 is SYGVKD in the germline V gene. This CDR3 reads CAIRAPGGGSQPQHF. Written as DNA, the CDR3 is TGTGCCATCAGGGCCCCTGGGGGCGGCAGTCAGCCCCAGCATTTT.

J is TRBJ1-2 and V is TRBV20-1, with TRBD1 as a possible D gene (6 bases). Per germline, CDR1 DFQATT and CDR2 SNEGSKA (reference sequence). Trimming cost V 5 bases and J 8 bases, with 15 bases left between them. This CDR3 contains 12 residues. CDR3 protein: CSAAPDSPGYTF. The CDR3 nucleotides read TGCAGTGCTGCCCCGGACAGTCCCGGCTACACCTTC.

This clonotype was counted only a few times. CDR3 sequence: CASSFFTSGELFF. CDR3 bases: TGTGCCAGCAGTTTTTTTACGTCCGGGGAGCTGTTTTTT. The rearrangement links TRBV12-3 or TRBV12-4 to TRBJ2-2; D uncertain. The CDR3 covers 13 residues. Trimming removed 3 bases from V and 6 bases from J, with 8 bases in between.

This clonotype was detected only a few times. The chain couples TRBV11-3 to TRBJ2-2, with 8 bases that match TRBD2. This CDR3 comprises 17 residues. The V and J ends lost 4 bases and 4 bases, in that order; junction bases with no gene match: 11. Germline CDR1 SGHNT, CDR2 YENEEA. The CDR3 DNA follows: TGTGCCAGCAGCTATGAACCGGGACTAGGATCCACCGGGGAGCTGTTTTTT. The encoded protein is CASSYEPGLGSTGELFF.